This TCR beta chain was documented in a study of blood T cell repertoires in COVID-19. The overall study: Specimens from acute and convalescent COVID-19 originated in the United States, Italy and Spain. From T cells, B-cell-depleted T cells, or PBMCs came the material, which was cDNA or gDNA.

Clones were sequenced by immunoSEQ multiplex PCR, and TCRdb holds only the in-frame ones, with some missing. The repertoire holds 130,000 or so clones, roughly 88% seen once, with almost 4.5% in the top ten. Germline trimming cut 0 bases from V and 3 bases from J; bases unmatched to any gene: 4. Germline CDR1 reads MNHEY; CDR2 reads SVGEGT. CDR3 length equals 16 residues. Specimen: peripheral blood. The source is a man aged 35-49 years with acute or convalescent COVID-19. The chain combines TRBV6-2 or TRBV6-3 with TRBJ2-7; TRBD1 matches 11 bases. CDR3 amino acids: CASSYSGDRGDYEQYF. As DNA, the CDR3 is TGTGCCAGCAGTTACTCGGGGGACAGGGGGGACTACGAGCAGTACTTC.